Below, 21 T cell receptor beta chains from the same sample are listed, as sequenced in a study of technical replicates of blood from a few donors. Sequenced by immunoSEQ multiplex PCR; TCRdb stores in-frame clones only, minus some. Seen here are about 85,000 clones, roughly 94% observed once, and the top ten hold about 0.25%. The source material was T cells isolated from PBMCs. These receptors were obtained from a human donor in good health.

This clone appeared once. This chain joins TRBV27 and TRBJ2-7; 11 bases line up with TRBD1. This CDR3 contains 14 residues. V gave up 5 bases and J gave up 6 bases; unmatched junction bases: 6. CDR1 and CDR2 from the germline V gene are MNHEY and SMNVEV (reference sequence). CDR3 in amino acids: CASSAGQGAREQYF. CDR3 nucleotide sequence: TGTGCCAGCAGTGCTGGACAGGGGGCACGCGAGCAGTACTTC.

The chain recombines TRBV6-5 with TRBJ1-5; maybe TRBD1 (6 bases). Germline CDR1 is MNHEY and CDR2 is SVGAGI. This CDR3 is built from 16 residues. Trimming took off 2 bases at V and 7 bases at J, with 18 bases between the two ends. CDR3 nucleotide sequence: TGTGCCAGCAGTTACGACGCGGGGGGCCGGGGGCAGCCCCAGCATTTT. Its protein product is CASSYDAGGRGQPQHF.

The chain's CDR3 is CASSLLDRPSYEQYF. The CDR3 nucleotides are TGTGCCAGCAGTTTATTGGACAGACCATCCTACGAGCAGTACTTC. This chain connects TRBV28 to TRBJ2-7, with D perhaps TRBD1 (6 bases). This CDR3 is built from 15 residues. Trimming removed 1 base at V and 1 base at J, with 11 bases between. In germline, CDR1 is MDHEN, CDR2 SYDVKM.

This clone was observed many times. The gene calls are TRBV4-1 and TRBJ1-1, with D tentatively TRBD1 (5 bases). The germline CDR1 and CDR2 sequences are MGHRA and YSYEKL. The CDR3 length is 14 residues. V shed 1 base and J shed 9 bases, with 15 bases lying between them. The CDR3: CASSQVLWGVQAFF. CDR3 sequence (DNA): TGCGCCAGCAGCCAAGTACTTTGGGGGGTCCAAGCTTTCTTT.

In its sample, this clone was seen once. The chain is built from TRBV6-6 and TRBJ1-3; D might be TRBD1 (5 bases). The CDR3 runs 16 residues. Germline V gives CDR1 MNHNY, CDR2 SVGAGI (reference sequence). The ends were cut back, 1 base at V and 0 bases at J, with 10 bases in the middle. As DNA, the CDR3 is TGTGCCAGCAGTTACTTGCAGGGAGGCTCTGGAAACACCATATATTTT. This gives the protein CASSYLQGGSGNTIYF.

The chain's CDR3 is CASSLVGGGFEKLFF. CDR3 nucleotides: TGTGCCAGCAGTTTAGTCGGGGGGGGATTTGAAAAACTGTTTTTT. The V gene is TRBV28, the J gene TRBJ1-4; TRBD1 might be the D (5 bases). Germline loops: CDR1 MDHEN, CDR2 SYDVKM. The CDR3 sequence is 15 residues long. V gave up 2 bases and J gave up 7 bases, with 14 bases separating them.

The genes are TRBV7-8 and TRBJ2-6, with TRBD2 identical over 10 bases. The CDR3 sequence is 19 residues long. Germline lookup yields CDR1 SGHVS and CDR2 FQNEAQ. The junction had 10 bases not matched to a gene; V was cut back by 5 bases and J by 0 bases. CDR3 sequence: CASSLLAGGLFSGANVLTF. The CDR3 DNA reads TGTGCCAGCAGCCTATTAGCGGGGGGCCTATTCTCTGGGGCCAACGTCCTGACTTTC.

The chain links TRBV9 to TRBJ1-1; tentatively, D is TRBD1 (5 bases). V dropped 0 bases and J dropped 1 base, with 10 bases sitting between them. This CDR3 comprises 15 residues. CDR1 is SGDLS, CDR2 YYNGEE, per germline. The CDR3 loop is CASSVEGFANTEAFF. The CDR3, as DNA: TGTGCCAGCAGCGTAGAGGGGTTCGCGAACACTGAAGCTTTCTTT.

The rearrangement joins TRBV6-5 to TRBJ1-2, with 8 bases identical to TRBD1. The CDR3 is 13 amino acids. Germline V gene sequence: CDR1 MNHEY, CDR2 SVGAGI. J lost 8 bases, V lost 5 bases, and 7 bases had no gene match. The DNA for the CDR3 is TGTGCCAGCAGTCCCCAGGGGGCTAAAGGCTACACCTTC. Translated: CASSPQGAKGYTF.

The V and J genes are TRBV29-1 and TRBJ2-3; D may be TRBD1 (6 bases). The V end lost 0 bases, the J end lost 0 bases, and 16 bases lay between the germline ends. Germline CDR1 SQVTM, CDR2 ANQGSEA. This CDR3 has 17 amino acids. The CDR3 nucleotides are TGCAGCGTTGAAGATAGGCAGCAGGGGCCAAGCACAGATACGCAGTATTTT. Translated: CSVEDRQQGPSTDTQYF.

The rearrangement joins TRBV27 to TRBJ2-3; 9 positions agree with TRBD1. Germline CDR1 and CDR2: MNHEY and SMNVEV (reference sequence). V lost 8 bases, J lost 0 bases, and 12 bases stayed unmatched. There are 17 residues in the CDR3. CDR3 sequence reads: CASSYWGQGASTDTQYF. CDR3 nucleotides: TGTGCCAGCTCCTATTGGGGACAGGGCGCTAGCACAGATACGCAGTATTTT.

The chain has TRBV7-9 and TRBJ1-5; maybe TRBD1 (5 bases). The CDR3 runs 14 residues. V gave up 0 bases and J gave up 6 bases, with 9 bases separating them. Looked up from germline, CDR1 is SEHNR and CDR2 is FQNEAQ (reference sequence). As DNA, the CDR3 is TGTGCCAGCAGCTTAGCATCGGGGGGTCAGCCCCAGCATTTT. Translation gives CASSLASGGQPQHF.

CDR3 sequence reads: CASTFPAGELIYTEAFF. The CDR3, as DNA: TGTGCCAGCACTTTCCCGGCCGGAGAGCTTATTTACACTGAAGCTTTCTTT. The chain uses TRBV5-6 and TRBJ1-1; D gene ambiguous. This CDR3 has 17 amino acids. In germline, CDR1 is SGHDT, CDR2 YYEEEE. V gave up 6 bases and J gave up 3 bases, with 24 bases separating them.

J is TRBJ1-6 and V is TRBV19; 7 bases line up with TRBD1. Germline trimming cut 1 base from V and 7 bases from J; bases unmatched to any gene: 4. Germline CDR1 LNHDA, CDR2 SQIVND (reference sequence). This CDR3 spans 15 amino acids. The CDR3: CASSIGTGKNSPLHF. The CDR3 DNA is TGTGCCAGTAGTATAGGGACAGGCAAGAATTCACCCCTCCACTTT.

This chain links TRBV7-3 with TRBJ2-4, with 7 bases matching TRBD2. With 4 bases clipped from V and 8 bases from J, the junction kept 14 bases outside the gene matches. CDR3 size: 16 residues. Per germline, CDR1 SGHTA and CDR2 FQGTGA. The CDR3, as DNA: TGTGCCAGCAGCTCGCAACCCGCGGGGGTAGGGGACATTCAGTACTTC. It yields the protein CASSSQPAGVGDIQYF.

The V and J genes are TRBV4-1 and TRBJ1-2, with TRBD1 as a possible D gene (6 bases). This CDR3 spans 15 amino acids. Germline CDR1 reads MGHRA; CDR2 reads YSYEKL. Deletions cut 0 bases from V and 4 bases from J, with 12 bases between. The CDR3 sequence is CASSQDEGEVYGYTF. CDR3 DNA sequence: TGCGCCAGCAGCCAAGATGAGGGGGAAGTCTATGGCTACACCTTC.

The chain links TRBV2 to TRBJ2-5; 7 bases map to TRBD1. Per germline, CDR1 SNHLY and CDR2 FYNNEI. This CDR3 is built from 14 residues. Losses at the gene ends were 8 bases for V and 2 bases for J; bases not matched to a gene: 8. The CDR3 here is CASGPRTGQETQYF. CDR3 bases: TGTGCCAGCGGTCCCAGGACAGGTCAAGAGACCCAGTACTTC.

This chain links TRBV18 with TRBJ1-2, with 8 nucleotides matching TRBD1. CDR3 length equals 14 residues. The germline CDR1 and CDR2 sequences are KGHSH and LQKENI. V lost 2 bases, J lost 3 bases, and 2 bases stayed unmatched. The CDR3 bases are TGTGCCAGCTCACCAGGACAGGGAGACTATGGCTACACCTTC. Its translation: CASSPGQGDYGYTF.

The table lists this clone with a few counts. The rearrangement joins TRBV28 to TRBJ2-2, with 9 bases aligning to TRBD1. Looked up from germline, CDR1 is MDHEN and CDR2 is SYDVKM. This CDR3 spans 18 amino acids. V was pared by 4 bases and J by 6 bases, with 15 bases of the junction left unmatched. The CDR3 loop is CASSSPPSKGQGAGELFF. The CDR3 nucleotides read TGTGCCAGCAGTTCCCCACCATCCAAGGGACAGGGTGCCGGGGAGCTGTTTTTT.

The rearrangement uses TRBV7-8 and TRBJ2-5, with TRBD2 matching 7 bases. The J segment lost 1 base and the V segment lost 4 bases, leaving 0 bases of the junction unmatched. The CDR3 is made up of 13 amino acids. The germline gives CDR1 SGHVS, CDR2 FQNEAQ. The CDR3: CASSSGGQETQYF. The DNA for the CDR3 is TGTGCCAGCAGCTCGGGAGGCCAAGAGACCCAGTACTTC.

This clone was recorded once. V is TRBV5-4 and J is TRBJ1-5; TRBD1 matches at 8 bases. The CDR3 is 15 residues long. Germline CDR1 reads SGHNT; CDR2 reads YYREEE (reference sequence). The J segment lost 9 bases and the V segment lost 7 bases, leaving 15 bases of the junction unmatched. CDR3 sequence reads: CASRTAGQGSRPQHF. The CDR3 DNA follows: TGTGCCAGCCGAACAGCCGGACAGGGCTCGAGGCCCCAGCATTTT.